This entry features one T cell receptor beta chain sequence. Its antigen is currently unknown. Subsequent to a culture period of about ten days, CD4+ T cells were isolated. Vaccine recipients, nucleocapsid antibody negative, had no prior SARS-CoV-2 infection. These data come from a study of vaccination effects on CD4 cells after COVID-19. Study-wide background: Two doses of either BNT162b2 or mRNA-1273 were given to each participant.

CDR3 length: 15 amino acids. CDR1 and CDR2 (germline): KGHSH, LQKENI. The V and J ends lost 3 bases and 0 bases respectively, with 9 bases between them. TCRdb's copy holds only in-frame clones and misses some; the assay was immunoSEQ multiplex PCR. The table lists under 40,000 clones, roughly two thirds of them singletons. The sequence was collected from a human donor who received a COVID-19 vaccine. The sequencing here drew on CD4+ T cells from PBMCs cultured without peptide, taken before COVID-19 vaccination. The J gene is TRBJ1-3, the V gene TRBV18, with a possible D match to TRBD1 (5 bases). CDR3 nucleotides: TGTGCCAGCTCACCGGGGACGGCCTCTGGAAACACCATATATTTT. This gives the protein CASSPGTASGNTIYF.